These T cell receptor beta chains were read from a single sample in a study of blood T cell repertoires in COVID-19. Measured with immunoSEQ multiplex PCR; TCRdb has only the in-frame clones, and not every one. This sample has 60,000 to 90,000 clones, with 84% found just once. Sequenced material: peripheral blood. The receptors originated from a woman aged 45-59 years with acute or convalescent COVID-19. The CDR3 runs from the conserved cysteine through the conserved F or W. D genes are given only for firm matches. Clone size is given for some rows only: seen once, a few or many times, or a class if the clone is expanded.

V,D,size,length,J,CDR3,DNA
TRBV2,TRBD1,-,15,TRBJ1-2,CASSELGTGGIGYTF,TGTGCCAGCAGTGAATTGGGGACAGGGGGAATTGGCTACACCTTC
TRBV15,TRBD1,-,15,TRBJ1-4,CATSAGQGTNEKLFF,TGTGCCACCAGCGCCGGACAGGGTACCAATGAAAAACTGTTTTTT
TRBV2,-,-,13,TRBJ1-1,CASRETGNTEAFF,TGTGCCAGCAGGGAGACGGGGAACACTGAAGCTTTCTTT
TRBV16,-,-,13,TRBJ2-2,CASSLRGAGELFF,TGTGCCAGCAGCCTAAGGGGTGCCGGGGAGCTGTTTTTT
TRBV21-1,-,-,15,TRBJ2-7,CASSQRQPRGREQYF,TGTGCCAGCAGTCAACGCCAACCCAGGGGGAGGGAGCAGTACTTC
TRBV5-1,-,-,14,TRBJ2-5,CASSREPSQETQYF,TGCGCCAGCTCTAGAGAGCCGAGCCAAGAGACCCAGTACTTC
TRBV6-2/TRBV6-3,-,-,12,TRBJ2-7,CASSYVRFEQYF,TGTGCCAGCAGTTACGTGCGCTTCGAGCAGTACTTC
TRBV6-2/TRBV6-3,-,-,11,TRBJ2-2,CASSEAGELFF,TGTGCCAGCAGTGAGGCCGGGGAGCTGTTTTTT
TRBV5-1,TRBD1,-,10,TRBJ2-1,CAGQGNEQFF,TGCGCCGGACAGGGGAATGAGCAGTTCTTC
TRBV3-1/TRBV3-2,-,-,17,TRBJ2-3,CASSQGVGGTITDTQYF,TGTGCCAGCAGCCAAGGTGTAGGGGGGACTATCACAGATACGCAGTATTTT
TRBV5-4,-,-,13,TRBJ1-1,CASSSDGVGEAFF,TGTGCCAGCAGCTCGGACGGGGTAGGTGAAGCTTTCTTT
TRBV6-5,-,-,11,TRBJ2-5,CSTGIQETQYF,TGTTCCACAGGGATACAAGAGACCCAGTACTTC
TRBV28,TRBD2,-,15,TRBJ2-3,CASSILAGGADTQYF,TGTGCCAGCAGTATTCTAGCGGGAGGAGCTGATACGCAGTATTTT
TRBV5-1,-,-,14,TRBJ1-4,CASSSAPLGEKLFF,TGCGCCAGCAGCTCGGCCCCTCTCGGGGAAAAACTGTTTTTT
TRBV5-1,-,-,13,TRBJ2-7,CASSILVSDEQYF,TGCGCCAGCAGCATACTAGTTTCGGACGAGCAGTACTTC
TRBV30,-,-,11,TRBJ2-1,CALDNNNEQFF,TGTGCCTTGGACAACAACAATGAGCAGTTCTTC
TRBV9,-,-,14,TRBJ2-2,CASKNRANTGELFF,TGTGCCAGCAAAAATAGAGCGAACACCGGGGAGCTGTTTTTT
TRBV27,TRBD2,few,17,TRBJ2-1,CASSLWAGGELSNEQFF,TGTGCCAGCAGTTTATGGGCCGGGGGGGAGCTCTCCAATGAGCAGTTCTTC
TRBV20-1,-,-,12,TRBJ2-5,CSASDPQETQYF,TGCAGTGCTAGTGACCCCCAGGAGACCCAGTACTTC
TRBV7-2,TRBD1,-,15,TRBJ2-5,CASSYGTGRQETQYF,TGTGCCAGCAGCTACGGGACAGGGAGGCAAGAGACCCAGTACTTC
TRBV6-2/TRBV6-3,-,-,14,TRBJ1-1,CASSYSEGRTEAFF,TGTGCCAGCAGTTACTCGGAGGGACGAACTGAAGCTTTCTTT
TRBV5-4,-,-,14,TRBJ1-1,CASSGSQGKGEAFF,TGTGCCAGCAGCGGGTCGCAGGGTAAGGGTGAAGCTTTCTTT
TRBV2,TRBD1,-,16,TRBJ1-5,CASRDATGGSNQPQHF,TGTGCCAGCAGAGACGCTACAGGGGGCAGCAATCAGCCCCAGCATTTT
TRBV19,-,-,13,TRBJ2-5,CASSIAREETQYF,TGTGCCAGTAGTATAGCACGGGAGGAGACCCAGTACTTC
TRBV24-1,-,-,14,TRBJ1-5,CATSDFTGYQPQHF,TGTGCCACCAGTGATTTCACAGGTTATCAGCCCCAGCATTTT
TRBV7-3,-,once,12,TRBJ2-3,CASSPSGDTQYF,TGTGCCAGCAGCCCCTCGGGGGATACGCAGTATTTT
TRBV10-3,-,-,15,TRBJ2-7,CAISASAGSSYEQYF,TGTGCCATCAGTGCGTCCGCAGGTTCCTCCTACGAGCAGTACTTC
TRBV3-1/TRBV3-2,-,-,17,TRBJ2-5,CASRRWERPGRKETQYF,TGTGCCAGCAGGCGCTGGGAACGCCCAGGGCGCAAAGAGACCCAGTACTTC
TRBV7-2,-,-,15,TRBJ1-3,CASSLGVGSGNTIYF,TGTGCCAGCAGCTTAGGGGTCGGGTCTGGAAACACCATATATTTT
TRBV19,TRBD1,-,18,TRBJ2-6,CASSSPTRGRNGANVLTF,TGTGCCAGTAGTAGTCCAACCAGGGGGAGAAACGGGGCCAACGTCCTGACTTTC
TRBV5-1,-,-,17,TRBJ2-5,CASSLGSSGALKETQYF,TGCGCCAGCAGCTTGGGGAGTAGCGGAGCCCTAAAAGAGACCCAGTACTTC
TRBV19,TRBD2,-,16,TRBJ2-1,CASSPVAGPPYNEQFF,TGTGCCAGTAGTCCCGTAGCGGGACCACCCTACAATGAGCAGTTCTTC
TRBV4-1,-,-,12,TRBJ2-2,CASSQDGRELFF,TGCGCCAGCAGCCAAGATGGGCGTGAGCTGTTTTTT
TRBV3-1/TRBV3-2,-,once,14,TRBJ2-5,CASSPGNPRETQYF,TGTGCCAGCAGCCCCGGGAACCCCCGGGAGACCCAGTACTTC
TRBV10-3,-,-,13,TRBJ1-2,CAISEDREYGYTF,TGTGCCATCAGCGAGGACAGAGAATATGGCTACACCTTC
TRBV25-1,TRBD1,-,13,TRBJ2-7,CASRGQGKNSKYF,TGTGCCAGCAGGGGACAGGGAAAAAATAGCAAGTACTTC
TRBV12-3/TRBV12-4,-,-,11,TRBJ1-6,CASRKDGTLHF,TGTGCCAGCAGAAAGGACGGGACCCTCCACTTT
TRBV24-1,-,-,14,TRBJ2-2,CATKEGPNTGELFF,TGTGCCACCAAGGAGGGACCAAACACCGGGGAGCTGTTTTTT
TRBV4-2,TRBD2,-,19,TRBJ2-6,CASSQGVASGRPGANVLTF,TGTGCCAGCAGCCAAGGAGTTGCTAGCGGGAGACCTGGGGCCAACGTCCTGACTTTC
TRBV28,-,-,12,TRBJ1-2,CASSLRGLGYTF,TGTGCCAGCAGTTTAAGGGGGTTAGGCTACACCTTC
TRBV7-2,-,-,14,TRBJ1-2,CASSLLWGTYGYTF,TGTGCCAGCAGCCTACTATGGGGGACTTATGGCTACACCTTC
TRBV19,-,-,15,TRBJ2-3,CASSIQGRGADTQYF,TGTGCCAGTAGTATTCAGGGCAGGGGCGCAGATACGCAGTATTTT
TRBV7-7,-,-,15,TRBJ2-1,CASSLGWGRENEQFF,TGTGCTAGCAGCTTAGGTTGGGGCAGGGAAAATGAGCAGTTCTTC
TRBV10-3,-,once,15,TRBJ2-2,CAIRSLTANTGELFF,TGTGCCATCAGGTCGCTGACAGCGAACACCGGGGAGCTGTTTTTT
TRBV5-4,-,-,13,TRBJ2-7,CASSSGPVGEQYF,TGTGCCAGCAGCTCAGGGCCCGTGGGCGAGCAGTACTTC
TRBV12-3/TRBV12-4,-,-,13,TRBJ2-7,CASSFAGALEQYF,TGTGCCAGCAGTTTCGCAGGGGCGCTCGAGCAGTACTTC
TRBV6-6,TRBD2,-,15,TRBJ2-1,CASSYSSGSYNEQFF,TGTGCCAGCAGTTACTCAAGCGGGAGTTACAATGAGCAGTTCTTC